This TCR beta chain was identified in a study of blood T cell repertoires in COVID-19 (dated by TCRdb to the early 2020s). Study-level background: The collaborator samples originated in the United States, Italy and Spain and spanned the acute and convalescent phases of COVID-19. Subjects who had been exposed to COVID-19, were actively infected with it, or had recovered from it provided the deeply sampled blood TCRbeta repertoires that made up the dataset. Samples were obtained from the ongoing ImmuneRACE study (first 160 participants) and from roughly 1,300 subjects provided by 6 global collaborators. A freely available public database, intended as a resource for researchers studying the immune response to SARS-CoV-2, is where the repertoires were released. HLA class I and class II types, where available, came from metadata supplied by the sample provider rather than from assay-based typing. A de-identified subject ID, COVID-19 status, age in years and sex were almost always included in the sample metadata. The material from the prospective study consisted of cDNA or gDNA derived from T cells, B-cell-depleted T cells, or PBMCs.

On this clone itself: Its cognate antigen has yet to be identified. No clone much larger than this one lies a single base away; base qualities are absent.

The CDR3 sequence holds 16 residues, the cysteine and phenylalanine included. The CDR3 DNA has 48 bases and is translated from base 1. CDR1 and CDR2 were assigned from the germline V gene as SGHNT and YENEEA. The junction carries 19 bases between V and J, which are trimmed by 5 bases and 6 bases respectively. Each collaborating institution followed its own protocols to collect whole blood in K2EDTA tubes. For TCRbeta analysis, collaborators shipped samples as frozen whole blood, isolated PBMCs, or DNA extracted from either of those sample types. TCRbeta CDR3 regions were amplified from genomic DNA using the immunoSEQ Assay, a bias-controlled multiplex PCR. Under the source paper's analysis protocol: The number of nucleated cells in each sample was estimated from the amplification of reference gene primers within the assay. Sequence reads were collapsed and filtered to measure the absolute abundance of every unique TCRbeta CDR3 rearrangement. Productive Simpson clonality was computed per sample as the square root of Simpson's diversity index over productive rearrangements. TCRdb obtained this table from immuneACCESS and retained in-frame rearrangements with V and J assigned. These tables miss some clones; where compared with another copy, unresolved V genes account for less than half of the shortfall, and the remainder is unexplained. That table supplies the V and J calls and clone size; D and trimming were determined from the DNA. The sample table lists more than 100,000 clones, about 85% of them with a count of one. Of the sample, 9.5% to 13% is held by the ten largest clones.

Findings and caveats that apply to the study as a whole: Clinical and demographic metadata were provided uncurated, with the amount varying by source and participant.

The sequence links TRBV11-3 to TRBJ2-2; the D region possibly corresponds to TRBD2 (8 bases align). The sample was peripheral blood. This receptor was taken from a man older than 75 with acute or convalescent COVID-19. The DNA sequence is given as TGTGCCAGCAGCCATAGGACAGGAGCGGGAGCCGGGGAGCTGTTTTTT. It is translated as CASSHRTGAGAGELFF.